One sample yielded the 26 T cell receptor beta chains listed below, sequenced in a study of shared clonotypes between healthy human individuals. Sequencing was performed with immunoSEQ multiplex PCR; in TCRdb, only in-frame clones are kept and a portion is missing. The data hold 1.6 million or so clones, with more than 95% observed a single time. Input material: naive CD4+ T cells sorted from blood. Subset specified: CD45RA+ positively selected. The receptor set was obtained from a man younger than 45 in good health.

J is TRBJ2-7 and V is TRBV5-1; D is perhaps TRBD1 (5 bases). The CDR3 extends over 13 amino acids. V lost 0 bases and J lost 4, with 8 bases in between. CDR1 and CDR2 (germline): SGHRS, YFSETQ. The CDR3 coding sequence is TGCGCCAGCAGCTTGGCTGACAGATACGAGCAGTACTTC. Translation: CASSLADRYEQYF. Full variable domain (rest looked up from reference TRBV5-1 and TRBJ2-7): KAGVTQTPRYLIKTRGQQVTLSCSPISGHRSVSWYQQTPGQGLQFLFEYFSETQRNKGNFPGRFSGRQFSNSRSEMNVSTLELGDSALYLCASSLADRYEQYFGPGTRLTVT.

This chain joins TRBV7-3 and TRBJ2-1, with 12 bases fitting TRBD2. The CDR3 covers 16 residues. V lost 5 bases and J lost 7; bases outside the gene matches: 9. Germline V lookup: CDR1 SGHTA, CDR2 FQGTGA. CDR3 amino acids: CASSRETSGRRNEQFF. CDR3 nucleotide sequence: TGTGCCAGCAGCCGGGAGACTAGCGGGAGAAGGAATGAGCAGTTCTTC.

The chain employs TRBV4-2 and TRBJ2-7; the D gene is possibly TRBD2 (6 bases). This CDR3 comprises 17 residues. CDR1 and CDR2 from the germline V gene are LGHNA and YNFKEQ. V was cut by 2 bases and J by 2 bases, with 19 bases left in between. Here the CDR3 DNA reads TGTGCCAGCAGCCAATCGATAGGGGCCCGGGGGACCTACGAGCAGTACTTC. Its translation is CASSQSIGARGTYEQYF.

The rearrangement joins TRBV19 to TRBJ1-2, with D unclear. Germline V gives CDR1 LNHDA, CDR2 SQIVND (reference sequence). The CDR3 sequence is 14 residues long. V was trimmed by 5 bases and J by 3 bases, leaving 13 bases between them. The CDR3 loop is CASSGPKKYYGYTF. The CDR3 DNA follows: TGTGCCAGTAGTGGGCCGAAAAAATACTATGGCTACACCTTC.

The rearrangement uses TRBV7-9 and TRBJ2-3; tentative D call: TRBD2 (5 bases). In germline, CDR1 is SEHNR, CDR2 FQNEAQ (reference sequence). Trimming left V 5 bases short and J 0 bases short, with 12 bases between. The CDR3 contains 15 residues. Here the CDR3 DNA reads TGTGCCAGCAGCCCGTTAGCGCGAAGCACAGATACGCAGTATTTT. Translating it yields CASSPLARSTDTQYF.

The V call is TRBV2, the J call TRBJ1-1; D is undetermined. Germline V gene data show CDR1 as SNHLY and CDR2 as FYNNEI. The CDR3 sequence is 13 residues long. The V gene lost 3 bases and the J gene lost 2 bases, with 7 bases spanning the gap. CDR3 in amino acids: CASSDVRNTEAFF. The DNA for the CDR3 is TGTGCCAGCAGTGACGTTAGAAACACTGAAGCTTTCTTT.

This chain joins TRBV27 and TRBJ2-7; a possible D gene is TRBD2 (6 bases). V shed 2 bases and J shed 1 base, with 21 bases lying between them. The CDR3 sequence is 18 residues long. Germline V gene data show CDR1 as MNHEY and CDR2 as SMNVEV (reference sequence). This chain's CDR3 is CASSLSFPGLANSYEQYF. For the CDR3, the DNA is TGTGCCAGCAGTTTAAGTTTCCCGGGACTCGCAAATTCCTACGAGCAGTACTTC.

The rearrangement joins TRBV28 to TRBJ1-2; D not certain. Trimming took off 1 base at V and 11 bases at J, with 17 bases between the two ends. The CDR3 consists of 14 residues. CDR1 is MDHEN, CDR2 SYDVKM, per germline. The CDR3 protein is CASSLSHRQAPYTF. The CDR3 region has the DNA TGTGCCAGCAGTTTATCCCACCGCCAAGCACCATACACCTTC.

V usage is TRBV7-2 and J usage is TRBJ2-1; 9 bases match TRBD2. After removal of 1 base from V and 8 bases from J, the junction contained 9 bases not matched to a gene. CDR3 length equals 16 residues. Germline lookup yields CDR1 SGHTA and CDR2 FQGNSA. The CDR3 sequence is CASSLGHRSGSDEQFF. CDR3 in DNA: TGTGCCAGCAGCTTAGGTCATCGTAGCGGGAGCGATGAGCAGTTCTTC.

The chain joins TRBV4-1 to TRBJ2-7; D is possibly TRBD1 (6 bases). The CDR3 runs to 13 residues. Germline V gives CDR1 MGHRA, CDR2 YSYEKL. V lost 5 bases to trimming and J lost 3 bases, with 11 bases between them. CDR3: CASSKGQNYEQYF. The CDR3 region has the DNA TGCGCCAGCAGCAAGGGACAAAACTACGAGCAGTACTTC.

This clone was found once. V is TRBV27 and J is TRBJ2-1; TRBD2 matches 9 bases. CDR3 size: 17 residues. The V segment lost 5 bases and the J segment 8 bases; nucleotides outside the gene matches: 16. Germline values: CDR1 MNHEY, CDR2 SMNVEV (reference sequence). CDR3 in amino acids: CASSKPRLAGRGDEQFF. The DNA for the CDR3 is TGTGCCAGCAGTAAACCTCGTCTAGCGGGGAGGGGAGATGAGCAGTTCTTC.

V is TRBV18 and J is TRBJ1-1; 8 bases align to TRBD1. This CDR3 has 15 residues. CDR1 and CDR2 from the germline V gene are KGHSH and LQKENI. Losses at the gene ends were 4 bases for V and 3 bases for J; bases not matched to a gene: 7. In DNA form, the CDR3 reads TGTGCCAGCTCACGAGGACAGGGAGGGGACACTGAAGCTTTCTTT. It codes for CASSRGQGGDTEAFF.

The chain employs TRBV6-1 and TRBJ2-5; D unclear. Deletions cut 6 bases from V and 4 bases from J, with 9 bases between. The CDR3 length is 12 residues. The germline CDR1 and CDR2 sequences are MNHNS and SASEGT. CDR3 sequence reads: CASRRVGETQYF. CDR3 nucleotide sequence: TGTGCCAGCAGAAGGGTCGGAGAGACCCAGTACTTC.

This chain joins TRBV7-9 and TRBJ2-2; TRBD1 is a possible D gene (5 bases). Trimming removed 9 bases from V and 7 bases from J, with 6 bases in between. The CDR3 spans 10 residues. Germline CDR1 SEHNR, CDR2 FQNEAQ (reference sequence). The CDR3 here is CARTDGELFF. Written as DNA, the CDR3 is TGTGCCAGGACAGACGGGGAGCTGTTTTTT.

The V gene is TRBV7-2, the J gene TRBJ2-7, with D perhaps TRBD1 (5 bases). The CDR3 loop spans 13 amino acids. Trimming removed 2 bases from V and 4 bases from J, with 9 bases in between. Germline CDR1 and CDR2: SGHTA and FQGNSA. CDR3 sequence: CASSLPDSYEQYF. The CDR3 DNA sequence: TGTGCCAGCAGCTTACCCGACAGTTACGAGCAGTACTTC.

This chain uses TRBV5-1 with TRBJ2-1, with 11 bases that match TRBD1. J lost 6 bases, V lost 4 bases, and 12 bases had no gene match. The CDR3 runs to 17 residues. Germline loops: CDR1 SGHRS, CDR2 YFSETQ. The DNA of the CDR3 is TGCGCCAGCAGCAACGTTCCCGGGACAGGGGGATTCAATGAGCAGTTCTTC. This translates into CASSNVPGTGGFNEQFF. Filled out from reference TRBV5-1 and TRBJ2-1, the complete variable domain reads KAGVTQTPRYLIKTRGQQVTLSCSPISGHRSVSWYQQTPGQGLQFLFEYFSETQRNKGNFPGRFSGRQFSNSRSEMNVSTLELGDSALYLCASSNVPGTGGFNEQFFGPGTRLTVL.

The CDR3 sequence: CSVVTGQLNQPQHF. In DNA form, the CDR3 reads TGCAGCGTTGTTACGGGACAGTTAAATCAGCCCCAGCATTTT. This chain links TRBV29-1 with TRBJ1-5, with TRBD1 matching 7 bases. Trimming removed 4 bases from V and 4 bases from J; junction bases left unmatched: 7. The V gene's germline CDR1 is SQVTM and CDR2 ANQGSEA. The CDR3 runs 14 residues.

The chain joins TRBV10-1 to TRBJ2-2; D could derive from TRBD1 or TRBD2 (6 bases each). The V gene lost 3 bases and the J gene lost 7 bases, with 18 bases spanning the gap. The CDR3 contains 16 residues. CDR1 is WNHNN and CDR2 is SYGVQD in the germline V gene (reference sequence). CDR3 protein: CASSEARGRGVGELFF. The CDR3 DNA is TGCGCCAGCAGTGAAGCACGGGGGCGAGGCGTCGGGGAGCTGTTTTTT.

The rearrangement links TRBV6-5 to TRBJ1-2; possible D gene TRBD1, 6 bases. Trimming removed 7 bases from V and 0 bases from J, with 15 bases in between. Germline V gene sequence: CDR1 MNHEY, CDR2 SVGAGI. The CDR3 covers 15 residues. The CDR3 loop reads CASNNNRAPNYGYTF. The CDR3 bases are TGTGCCAGCAACAATAACAGGGCCCCTAACTATGGCTACACCTTC.

V gene TRBV10-2 combines with J gene TRBJ2-7, with 7 bases fitting TRBD2. Germline V lookup: CDR1 WSHSY, CDR2 SAAADI. V lost 6 bases, J lost 2 bases, and 7 bases stayed unmatched. CDR3 size: 14 residues. The CDR3 coding sequence is TGCGCCAGCAGGGGTCTTAGCGGGCCCTACGAGCAGTACTTC. Translating it yields CASRGLSGPYEQYF.

This clone appeared once. This chain uses TRBV6-1 with TRBJ1-2; D uncertain. Trimming shortened V by 4 bases and J by 4 bases, and 19 bases separated the two germline ends. CDR1 is MNHNS, CDR2 SASEGT, per germline. The CDR3 loop spans 16 amino acids. The CDR3 here is CASSGWAPPLGYGYTF. Written as DNA, the CDR3 is TGTGCCAGCAGTGGTTGGGCACCCCCCCTAGGCTATGGCTACACCTTC.

This clone was counted a few times. The chain combines TRBV6-6 with TRBJ1-1; no clear D gene. The CDR3 runs 15 residues. CDR1 is MNHNY and CDR2 is SVGAGI in the germline V gene (reference sequence). The V end was cut by 5 bases, the J end by 5 bases, with 18 bases between. The CDR3 sequence is CASSDALATETEAFF. CDR3 coding DNA: TGTGCCAGCAGTGACGCCCTGGCAACGGAGACTGAAGCTTTCTTT.

The chain uses TRBV19 and TRBJ2-6; D uncertain. The V end was cut by 5 bases, the J end by 0 bases, with 11 bases between. The V gene's germline CDR1 is LNHDA and CDR2 SQIVND (reference sequence). This CDR3 region has 16 residues. For the CDR3, the DNA is TGTGCCAGTAGTCCCATTACAGACTCTGGGGCCAACGTCCTGACTTTC. Its translation: CASSPITDSGANVLTF.

The chain joins TRBV7-3 to TRBJ1-6, with TRBD1 identical over 9 bases. Germline lookup yields CDR1 SGHTA and CDR2 FQGTGA. V shed 5 bases and J 9 bases; nucleotides not matched to a gene: 8. This CDR3 is 15 amino acids long. CDR3 sequence reads: CASSLTGQGSSPLHF. The CDR3 region has the DNA TGTGCCAGCAGCCTGACGGGACAGGGATCTTCACCCCTCCACTTT.

V usage is TRBV7-8 and J usage is TRBJ1-5, with D hard to call. This CDR3 region has 13 residues. Between the trimmed V and J ends, which lost 3 bases and 8 bases, there was a span of 11 bases. Germline values: CDR1 SGHVS, CDR2 FQNEAQ. The CDR3, as DNA: TGTGCCAGCAGCTTGGACTGGGGTGAGCCCCAGCATTTT. Translating gives CASSLDWGEPQHF.

The CDR3 reads CASSFGLQFKNIQYF. CDR3 nucleotide sequence: TGTGCCAGCAGTTTTGGGCTACAGTTTAAGAACATTCAGTACTTC. The chain has TRBV28 and TRBJ2-4; D unresolved. The V and J ends lost 3 bases and 7 bases respectively, with 16 bases between them. Germline CDR1 reads MDHEN; CDR2 reads SYDVKM. The CDR3 loop spans 15 amino acids. Full variable domain (rest looked up from reference TRBV28 and TRBJ2-4): DVKVTQSSRYLVKRTGEKVFLECVQDMDHENMFWYRQDPGLGLRLIYFSYDVKMKEKGDIPEGYSVSREKKERFSLILESASTNQTSMYLCASSFGLQFKNIQYFGAGTRLSVL.